This T cell receptor beta chain was obtained from a study of siplizumab effects on memory and regulatory T cells. Findings and limits, study-wide: With siplizumab, Treg-derived clones averaged approximately 69% of mappable alloreactive CD4+ clones, versus more than 25% in controls. The mapping of alloreactive clones to unstimulated subsets covered only a minor fraction of them.

Concerning this clone: Antigen: not known.

There are 14 residues in the CDR3. The germline CDR1 and CDR2 sequences are GTSNPN and SVGIG (reference sequence). Method: immunoSEQ multiplex PCR; TCRdb's copy keeps in-frame clones and lacks some. The data contain tens of thousands of clones, approximately 79% of them singletons. The material sequenced was memory CD4+ T cells sorted from blood. This chain uses TRBV30 with TRBJ2-1; tentatively, D is TRBD2 (6 bases). The origin of this receptor is a human donor in good health. The CDR3 nucleotides read TGTGCTCGGACACTGGGGGGCTCCTACAATGAGCAGTTCTTC. Amino acid sequence: CARTLGGSYNEQFF.